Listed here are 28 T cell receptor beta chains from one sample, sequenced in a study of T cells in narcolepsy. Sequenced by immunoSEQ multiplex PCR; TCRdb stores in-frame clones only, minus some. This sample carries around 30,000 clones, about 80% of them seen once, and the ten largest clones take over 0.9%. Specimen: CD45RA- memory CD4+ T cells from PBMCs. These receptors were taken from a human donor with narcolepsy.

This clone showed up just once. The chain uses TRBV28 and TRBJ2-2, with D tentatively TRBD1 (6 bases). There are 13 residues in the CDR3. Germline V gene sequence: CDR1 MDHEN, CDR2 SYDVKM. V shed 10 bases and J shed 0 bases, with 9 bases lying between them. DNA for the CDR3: TGTGCCATCGGGACAACGAACACCGGGGAGCTGTTTTTT. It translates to CAIGTTNTGELFF.

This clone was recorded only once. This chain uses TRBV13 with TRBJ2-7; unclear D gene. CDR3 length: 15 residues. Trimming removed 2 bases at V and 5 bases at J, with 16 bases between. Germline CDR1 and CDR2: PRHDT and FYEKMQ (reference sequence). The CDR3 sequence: CASSLLRAALHEQYF. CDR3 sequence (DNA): TGTGCCAGCAGCTTACTTCGGGCGGCCTTACACGAGCAGTACTTC.

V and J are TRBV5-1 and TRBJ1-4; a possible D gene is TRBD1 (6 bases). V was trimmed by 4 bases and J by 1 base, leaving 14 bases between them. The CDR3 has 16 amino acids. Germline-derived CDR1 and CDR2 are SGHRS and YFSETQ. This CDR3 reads CASSLQGRGTNEKLFF. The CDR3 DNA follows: TGCGCCAGCAGCCTACAGGGCAGAGGAACTAATGAAAAACTGTTTTTT.

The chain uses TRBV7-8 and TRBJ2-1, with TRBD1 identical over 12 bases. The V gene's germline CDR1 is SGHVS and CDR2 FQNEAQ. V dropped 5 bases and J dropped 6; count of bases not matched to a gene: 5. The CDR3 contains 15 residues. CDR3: CASSQGTGGLNEQFF. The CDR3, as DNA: TGTGCCAGCAGCCAAGGGACAGGGGGCCTCAATGAGCAGTTCTTC.

CDR3 sequence reads: CASSPSGTGGYEQYF. The CDR3 DNA follows: TGTGCCAGCTCACCCTCCGGGACAGGGGGGTACGAGCAGTACTTC. The rearrangement uses TRBV18 and TRBJ2-7; 11 bases fit TRBD1. CDR3 length: 15 amino acids. Germline CDR1 KGHSH, CDR2 LQKENI. The junction had 5 bases not matched to a gene; V was cut back by 3 bases and J by 4 bases.

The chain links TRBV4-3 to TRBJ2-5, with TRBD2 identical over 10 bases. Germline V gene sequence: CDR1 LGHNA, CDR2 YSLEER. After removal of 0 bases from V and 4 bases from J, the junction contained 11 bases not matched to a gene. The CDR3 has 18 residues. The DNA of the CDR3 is TGCGCCAGCAGCCAAGATCTCCCTAGCGGGGGATATGGAGAGACCCAGTACTTC. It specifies CASSQDLPSGGYGETQYF.

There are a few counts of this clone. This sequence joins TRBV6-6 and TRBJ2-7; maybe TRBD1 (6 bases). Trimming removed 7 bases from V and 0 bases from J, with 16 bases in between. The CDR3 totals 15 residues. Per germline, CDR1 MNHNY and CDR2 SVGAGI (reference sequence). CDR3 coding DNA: TGTGCCAGCACCAGATCCGGACAGTCCTCCTACGAGCAGTACTTC. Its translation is CASTRSGQSSYEQYF.

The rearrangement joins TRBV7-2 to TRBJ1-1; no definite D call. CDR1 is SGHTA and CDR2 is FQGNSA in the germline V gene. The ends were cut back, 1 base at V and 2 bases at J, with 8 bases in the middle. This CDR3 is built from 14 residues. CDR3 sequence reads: CASSLVRGNTEAFF. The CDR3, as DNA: TGTGCCAGCAGCTTAGTTCGGGGAAACACTGAAGCTTTCTTT.

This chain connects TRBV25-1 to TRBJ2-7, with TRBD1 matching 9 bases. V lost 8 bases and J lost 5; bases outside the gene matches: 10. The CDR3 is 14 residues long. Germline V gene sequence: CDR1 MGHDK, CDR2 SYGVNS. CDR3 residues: CASGSRDRVNEQYF. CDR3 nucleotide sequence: TGTGCCAGCGGTAGCCGGGACAGGGTCAACGAGCAGTACTTC.

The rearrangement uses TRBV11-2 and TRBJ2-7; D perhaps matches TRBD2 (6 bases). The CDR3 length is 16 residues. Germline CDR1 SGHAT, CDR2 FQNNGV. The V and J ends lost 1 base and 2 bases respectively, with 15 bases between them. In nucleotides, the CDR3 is TGTGCCAGCAGCTTAGTCGGGGGACGGACTACCTACGAGCAGTACTTC. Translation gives CASSLVGGRTTYEQYF.

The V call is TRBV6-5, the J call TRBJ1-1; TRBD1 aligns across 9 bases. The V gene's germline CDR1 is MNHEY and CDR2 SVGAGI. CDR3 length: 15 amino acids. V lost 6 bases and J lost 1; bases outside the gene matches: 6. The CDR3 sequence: CASRPGQGSNTEAFF. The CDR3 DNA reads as TGTGCCAGCAGACCGGGACAGGGCTCGAACACTGAAGCTTTCTTT.

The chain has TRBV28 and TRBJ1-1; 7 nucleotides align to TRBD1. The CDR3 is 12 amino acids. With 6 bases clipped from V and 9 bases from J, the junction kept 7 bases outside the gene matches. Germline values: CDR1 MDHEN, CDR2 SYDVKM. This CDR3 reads CASRPQGPKAFF. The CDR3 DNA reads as TGTGCCAGCAGGCCACAGGGGCCAAAAGCTTTCTTT.

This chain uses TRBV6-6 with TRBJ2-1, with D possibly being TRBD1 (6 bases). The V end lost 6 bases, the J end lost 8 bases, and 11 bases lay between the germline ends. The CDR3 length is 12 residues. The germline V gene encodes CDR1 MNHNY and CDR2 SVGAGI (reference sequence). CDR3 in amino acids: CASSLRGDEQFF. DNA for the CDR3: TGTGCCAGCAGCCTCAGGGGAGATGAGCAGTTCTTC.

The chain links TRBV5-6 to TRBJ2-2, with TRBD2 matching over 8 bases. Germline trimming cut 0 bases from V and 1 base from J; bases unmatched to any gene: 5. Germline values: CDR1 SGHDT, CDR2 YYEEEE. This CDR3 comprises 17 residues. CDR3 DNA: TGTGCCAGCAGCTTGGGTTTGAGCGGGGGGAACACCGGGGAGCTGTTTTTT. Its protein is CASSLGLSGGNTGELFF.

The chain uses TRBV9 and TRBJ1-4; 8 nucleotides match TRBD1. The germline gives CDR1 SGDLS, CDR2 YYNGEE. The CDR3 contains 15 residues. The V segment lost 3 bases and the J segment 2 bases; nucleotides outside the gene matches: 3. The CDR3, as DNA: TGTGCCAGCAGCGCCTCAGGGGGCACTAATGAAAAACTGTTTTTT. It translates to CASSASGGTNEKLFF.

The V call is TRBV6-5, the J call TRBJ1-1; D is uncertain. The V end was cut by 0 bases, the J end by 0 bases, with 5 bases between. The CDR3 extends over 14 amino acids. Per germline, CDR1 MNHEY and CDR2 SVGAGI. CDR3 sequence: CASSYSSLNTEAFF. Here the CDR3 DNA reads TGTGCCAGCAGTTACTCGTCACTGAACACTGAAGCTTTCTTT.

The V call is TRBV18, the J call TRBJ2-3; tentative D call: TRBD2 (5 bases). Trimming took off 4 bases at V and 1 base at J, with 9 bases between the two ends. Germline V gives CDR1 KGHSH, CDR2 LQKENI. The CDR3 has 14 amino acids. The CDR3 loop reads CASSRERGTDTQYF. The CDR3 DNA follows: TGTGCCAGCTCACGAGAGAGGGGCACAGATACGCAGTATTTT.

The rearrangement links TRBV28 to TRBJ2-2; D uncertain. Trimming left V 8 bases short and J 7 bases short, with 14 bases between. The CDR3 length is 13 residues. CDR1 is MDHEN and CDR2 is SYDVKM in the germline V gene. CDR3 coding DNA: TGTGCCAGCTTTCCTCACCGCAGCGGGGAGCTGTTTTTT. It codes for CASFPHRSGELFF.

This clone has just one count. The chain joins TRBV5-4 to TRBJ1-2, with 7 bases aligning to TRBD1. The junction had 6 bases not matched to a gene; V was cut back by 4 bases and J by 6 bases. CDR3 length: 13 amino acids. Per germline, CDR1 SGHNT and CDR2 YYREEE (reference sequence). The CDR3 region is CASSPQGENGYTF. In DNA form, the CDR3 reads TGTGCCAGCAGCCCCCAGGGGGAGAATGGCTACACCTTC. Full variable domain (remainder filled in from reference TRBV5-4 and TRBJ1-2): ETGVTQSPTHLIKTRGQQVTLRCSSQSGHNTVSWYQQALGQGPQFIFQYYREEENGRGNFPPRFSGLQFPNYSSELNVNALELDDSALYLCASSPQGENGYTFGSGTRLTVV.

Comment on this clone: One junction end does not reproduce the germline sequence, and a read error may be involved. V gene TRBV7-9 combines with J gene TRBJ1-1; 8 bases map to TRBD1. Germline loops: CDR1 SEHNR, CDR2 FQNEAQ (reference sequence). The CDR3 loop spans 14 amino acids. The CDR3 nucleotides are TGTGCCGGCAGCCCAGGACAGGGATTCCCTGAAGCTTTCTTT. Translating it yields CAGSPGQGFPEAFF.

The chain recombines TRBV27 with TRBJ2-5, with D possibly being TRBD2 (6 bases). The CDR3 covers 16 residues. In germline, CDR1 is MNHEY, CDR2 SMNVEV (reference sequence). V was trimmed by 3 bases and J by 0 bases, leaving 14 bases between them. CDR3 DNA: TGTGCCAGCAGTTTTCGTCGGGGGAAAAACCAAGAGACCCAGTACTTC. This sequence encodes CASSFRRGKNQETQYF.

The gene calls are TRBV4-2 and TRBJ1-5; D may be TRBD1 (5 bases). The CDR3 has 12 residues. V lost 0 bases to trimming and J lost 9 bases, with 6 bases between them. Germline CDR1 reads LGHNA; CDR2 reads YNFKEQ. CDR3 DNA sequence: TGTGCCAGCAGCCAAGATGGGGGGCCCCAGCATTTT. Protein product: CASSQDGGPQHF.

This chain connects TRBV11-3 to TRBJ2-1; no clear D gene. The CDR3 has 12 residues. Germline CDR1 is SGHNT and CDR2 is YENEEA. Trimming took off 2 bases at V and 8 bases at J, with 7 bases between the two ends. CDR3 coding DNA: TGTGCCAGCAGCTTATCATCAGATGAGCAGTTCTTC. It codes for CASSLSSDEQFF.

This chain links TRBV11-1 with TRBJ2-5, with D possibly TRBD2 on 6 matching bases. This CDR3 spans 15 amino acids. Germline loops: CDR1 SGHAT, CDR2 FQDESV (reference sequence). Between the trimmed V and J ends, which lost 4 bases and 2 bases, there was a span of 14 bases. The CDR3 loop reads CASSWGERQQETQYF. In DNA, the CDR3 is TGTGCCAGCAGCTGGGGGGAAAGACAGCAAGAGACCCAGTACTTC.

In nucleotides, the CDR3 is TGTGCCAGCATGAGGCAGGGGGTCGCCTACGAGCAGTACTTC. It yields the protein CASMRQGVAYEQYF. This sequence joins TRBV6-1 and TRBJ2-7; the match to TRBD1 covers 7 bases. The CDR3 is 14 amino acids. Trimming at V came to 7 bases and at J to 2 bases, leaving 8 bases not matched to a gene. Germline V gene lookup returns CDR1 MNHNS and CDR2 SASEGT.

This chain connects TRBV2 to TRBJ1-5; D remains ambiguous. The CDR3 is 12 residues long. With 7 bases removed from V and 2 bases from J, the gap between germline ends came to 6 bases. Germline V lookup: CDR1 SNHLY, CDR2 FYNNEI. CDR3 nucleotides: TGTGCCAGCACGCTAGGCAATCAGCCCCAGCATTTT. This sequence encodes CASTLGNQPQHF. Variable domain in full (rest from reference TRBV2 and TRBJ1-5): EPEVTQTPSHQVTQMGQEVILRCVPISNHLYFYWYRQILGQKVEFLVSFYNNEISEKSEIFDDQFSVERPDGSNFTLKIRSTKLEDSAMYFCASTLGNQPQHFGDGTRLSIL.

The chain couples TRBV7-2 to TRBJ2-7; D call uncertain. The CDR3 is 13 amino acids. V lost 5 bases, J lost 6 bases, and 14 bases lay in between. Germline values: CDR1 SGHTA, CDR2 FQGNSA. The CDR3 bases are TGTGCCAGCAGCACTCTACAGCCGGGCGAGCAGTACTTC. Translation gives CASSTLQPGEQYF.

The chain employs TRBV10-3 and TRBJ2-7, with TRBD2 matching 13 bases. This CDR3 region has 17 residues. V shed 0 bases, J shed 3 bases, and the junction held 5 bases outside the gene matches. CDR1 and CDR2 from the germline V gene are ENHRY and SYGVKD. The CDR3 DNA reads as TGTGCCATCAGTGAGTCGCTCCGGACTAGCGGGAGCTACGAGCAGTACTTC. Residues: CAISESLRTSGSYEQYF.